This T cell receptor (beta chain) was captured by sequencing in a study of T-cell reconstitution after alpha-beta-depleted transplantation in children (TCRdb year 2016). Background for the entire study: T-cell immune reconstitution after TCRalphabeta/CD19-depleted allogeneic hematopoietic cell transplantation in children was quantitatively tracked in the study by means of TCR repertoire profiling. Broad study findings and their caveats: Hyperexpanded clone frequencies declined over subsequent months; after one year, T-cell counts and TCRbeta diversity were mostly attributed to newly produced T cells. The apparently early alphabetaT-cell count recovery about two months after transplant was reportedly dependent on only several hundred rapidly expanded clones derived from non-depleted graft cells. In some patients, the high TCRbeta diversity seen at day 60 was put down to recipient T cells and intrathymic progenitors that had survived conditioning.

CDR1 and CDR2 are drawn from the germline V gene: SGHRS, YFSETQ. Trimming removed 1 base from V and 0 bases from J, leaving 10 bases between the germline ends. From cysteine to phenylalanine, the CDR3 is 15 amino acids long. CDR3 DNA is the only sequence kept; it has 45 bases, read in frame from the first base. Receptors were amplified or captured by PCR. Sequencer: Illumina HiSeq 2500. To normalize quantification of the TCRbeta repertoire, the TCR libraries were built with molecular barcoding that relied on unique molecular identifiers. TCRdb reanalyzed the raw reads on its own, using fastp at Q25 for trimming and MiXCR for clone calling, and kept in-frame beta chains. Rows merge per CDR3 protein into single entries with the most common DNA and genes. The sample table shows 800,000 to 1,000,000 distinct CDR3 sequences, and about 30% are seen once. The leading ten clones occupy about 28% of the sample.

What the treatment or condition label conveys for this sample: allogeneic hematopoietic cell transplantation with graft depleted of TCRalphabeta T cells and CD19 B cells. The transplant recipients were children given TCRalphabeta/CD19-depleted allogeneic hematopoietic cell grafts. This clonotype showed up just a few times. Its antigen specificity is not known. Base qualities are missing; no much larger clone stands one base away. The sequence is built from TRBV5-1 and TRBJ1-1, with the identity of the D gene unclear. This TCR was sampled from a boy under three years old who had a stem cell transplant for SCID, so the T cells may come from the graft donor. Material: PBMCs, mostly from graft donor cells, obtained 360 days after TCRalphabeta/CD19-depleted stem cell transplant. The CDR3 amino acid sequence is: CASSLLGRMNTEAFF. The DNA is TGCGCCAGCAGCTTGCTCGGTCGTATGAACACTGAAGCTTTCTTT.